The 29 T cell receptor beta chains in this list originate from one sample, sequenced in a study of Ad26.COV2.S vaccination and SARS-CoV-2 variants. Assay: immunoSEQ multiplex PCR; the TCRdb copy retains only in-frame clones and omits some. The data contain roughly 320,000 clones, just under 85% of them singletons. The treatment is: 15 to 20 received Ad26.COV2.S at low or high dose, single or two shots; a few received placebo; per-sample allocation not given. The study sampled participants on day 63 after the first vaccine or placebo injection. Source: peripheral blood, taken in a trial of Ad26.COV2.S vaccine versus placebo. These receptors all stem from a person between 18 and 65 years old who received the Ad26.COV2.S COVID-19 vaccine or a placebo.

The chain links TRBV9 to TRBJ2-3; weak D call: TRBD1 (8 bases). With 6 bases removed from V and 1 base from J, the gap between germline ends came to 15 bases. Germline CDR1 is SGDLS and CDR2 is YYNGEE. The CDR3 totals 15 residues. CDR3 nucleotide sequence: TGTGCCAGCAACACAGGGGGGGCCCGCACAGATACGCAGTATTTT. Amino acid sequence: CASNTGGARTDTQYF.

The chain employs TRBV4-1 and TRBJ2-3; D gene ambiguous. Trimming took off 3 bases at V and 0 bases at J, with 10 bases between the two ends. The CDR3 consists of 15 residues. Germline V gene sequence: CDR1 MGHRA, CDR2 YSYEKL. Here the CDR3 reads CASSQLGLSTDTQYF. The DNA for the CDR3 is TGCGCCAGCAGCCAGCTGGGCTTGAGCACAGATACGCAGTATTTT.

V usage is TRBV7-9 and J usage is TRBJ2-1; 9 nucleotides line up with TRBD1. The germline gives CDR1 SEHNR, CDR2 FQNEAQ (reference sequence). V lost 5 bases, J lost 5 bases, and 10 bases stayed unmatched. The CDR3 sequence is 16 residues long. CDR3 residues: CASSHTDRGVHNEQFF. CDR3 coding DNA: TGTGCCAGCAGCCATACAGACAGGGGGGTTCACAATGAGCAGTTCTTC.

This clone was recorded once. The rearrangement joins TRBV11-2 to TRBJ2-7, with D possibly being TRBD2 (5 bases). The CDR3 contains 14 residues. Germline values: CDR1 SGHAT, CDR2 FQNNGV. The V gene lost 5 bases and the J gene lost 2 bases, with 13 bases spanning the gap. The CDR3 reads CASSPASGPYEQYF. In nucleotides, the CDR3 is TGTGCCAGCAGCCCCGCCAGCGGCCCCTACGAGCAGTACTTC. Supplemented by reference TRBV11-2 and TRBJ2-7, the full variable domain reads EAGVAQSPRYKIIEKRQSVAFWCNPISGHATLYWYQQILGQGPKLLIQFQNNGVVDDSQLPKDRFSAERLKGVDSTLKIQPAKLEDSAVYLCASSPASGPYEQYFGPGTRLTVT.

This chain uses TRBV7-3 with TRBJ1-1; no definite D call. Germline V gene lookup returns CDR1 SGHTA and CDR2 FQGTGA. The V and J ends lost 5 bases and 4 bases respectively, with 11 bases between them. This CDR3 spans 13 amino acids. Here the CDR3 DNA reads TGTGCCAGCAGCCGAGGGCCTGCCACTGAAGCTTTCTTT. Its protein is CASSRGPATEAFF.

This chain links TRBV24-1 with TRBJ1-5; 10 bases are shared with TRBD1. CDR3 length: 12 residues. CDR1 and CDR2 from the germline V gene are KGHDR and SFDVKD. With 9 bases clipped from V and 7 bases from J, the junction kept 2 bases outside the gene matches. CDR3 nucleotide sequence: TGTGCCACCGGGGGACAGGGGCAGCCCCAGCATTTT. It translates to CATGGQGQPQHF.

This chain joins TRBV11-3 and TRBJ2-5; TRBD2 might be the D (6 bases). The CDR3 has 13 residues. Germline V gene sequence: CDR1 SGHNT, CDR2 YENEEA. V dropped 6 bases and J dropped 6 bases, with 14 bases sitting between them. The CDR3 DNA is TGTGCCAGCAGTCGGGGGATCTTGAAGACCCAGTACTTC. Its translation is CASSRGILKTQYF.

A few counts support this clone. The chain uses TRBV7-9 and TRBJ1-6; no clear D. In germline, CDR1 is SEHNR, CDR2 FQNEAQ (reference sequence). CDR3 length equals 15 residues. V was cut by 1 base and J by 8 bases, with 12 bases left in between. The CDR3 DNA reads TGTGCCAGCAGCTTAGGTACAAGAGTAGATTCACCCCTCCACTTT. The encoded protein is CASSLGTRVDSPLHF.

The J gene is TRBJ2-7, the V gene TRBV5-1; 7 bases match TRBD1. J was trimmed by 4 bases and V by 3 bases; bases with no gene match: 7. The CDR3 spans 14 residues. Germline assignment: CDR1 SGHRS and CDR2 YFSETQ. The CDR3 DNA sequence: TGCGCCAGCAGCTCCCAGGGGGACCCATACGAGCAGTACTTC. Translating it yields CASSSQGDPYEQYF.

The V call is TRBV6-5, the J call TRBJ2-2; 10 positions match TRBD1. Germline V lookup: CDR1 MNHEY, CDR2 SVGAGI. Trimming cost V 7 bases and J 7 bases; bases outside gene matches: 9. The CDR3 covers 15 residues. The CDR3 DNA reads as TGTGCCAGCAAAGGGGACAGGGGAGGAGACGGGGAGCTGTTTTTT. Its protein product is CASKGDRGGDGELFF.

This clone was seen a handful of times. The chain combines TRBV6-5 with TRBJ1-2; 11 bases map to TRBD1. This CDR3 contains 15 residues. CDR1 and CDR2 from the germline V gene are MNHEY and SVGAGI. Germline trimming cut 6 bases from V and 8 bases from J; bases unmatched to any gene: 11. The CDR3 reads CASSPSGTGGDGYTF. DNA of the CDR3: TGTGCCAGCAGCCCGTCCGGGACAGGGGGGGACGGCTACACCTTC.

The rearrangement links TRBV6-1 to TRBJ1-5; no firm D call. Germline V gene sequence: CDR1 MNHNS, CDR2 SASEGT. The CDR3 has 16 amino acids. V lost 4 bases and J 6 bases, leaving 19 bases between the germline ends. The CDR3 nucleotides read TGTGCCAGCAGTGGAACCACAGTGGGTTTTTTTCAGCCCCAGCATTTT. This sequence encodes CASSGTTVGFFQPQHF.

The V and J genes are TRBV28 and TRBJ1-1, with 7 bases identical to TRBD1. The V segment lost 9 bases and the J segment 0 bases; nucleotides outside the gene matches: 1. Germline V gene data show CDR1 as MDHEN and CDR2 as SYDVKM. This CDR3 comprises 12 residues. CDR3: CASRGLNTEAFF. CDR3 bases: TGTGCCAGTAGGGGGCTGAACACTGAAGCTTTCTTT.

J is TRBJ1-6 and V is TRBV5-6, with a weak D call TRBD1 (5 bases). CDR3 length: 17 amino acids. In germline, CDR1 is SGHDT, CDR2 YYEEEE. Between the trimmed V and J ends, which lost 3 bases and 2 bases, there was a span of 15 bases. The CDR3 DNA is TGTGCCAGCAGCTGGGGGAGCGAGGACACCTATAATTCACCCCTCCACTTT. Translation gives CASSWGSEDTYNSPLHF.

The genes are TRBV7-3 and TRBJ1-5; TRBD1 matches 7 bases. The CDR3 is 19 residues long. The trim removed 4 bases at V and 2 bases at J, leaving 17 bases unmatched. Germline V gene lookup returns CDR1 SGHTA and CDR2 FQGTGA. For the CDR3, the DNA is TGTGCCAGCAGCTCCAGGTTTGGAAACGGGACAGCGCGCAATCAGCCCCAGCATTTT. Its translation: CASSSRFGNGTARNQPQHF. The entire variable domain, with the rest obtained from reference TRBV7-3 and TRBJ1-5, is as follows: GAGVSQTPSNKVTEKGKYVELRCDPISGHTALYWYRQSLGQGPEFLIYFQGTGAADDSGLPNDRFFAVRPEGSVSTLKIQRTERGDSAVYLCASSSRFGNGTARNQPQHFGDGTRLSIL.

This chain links TRBV28 with TRBJ2-1; D gene ambiguous. The CDR3 loop spans 12 amino acids. Germline V lookup: CDR1 MDHEN, CDR2 SYDVKM. V lost 5 bases and J 13 bases, leaving 15 bases between the germline ends. CDR3 amino acids: CASSHNMFGQFF. The CDR3 bases are TGTGCCAGCAGTCATAACATGTTTGGTCAGTTCTTC. Looking up the rest from reference TRBV28 and TRBJ2-1 gives the full variable domain: DVKVTQSSRYLVKRTGEKVFLECVQDMDHENMFWYRQDPGLGLRLIYFSYDVKMKEKGDIPEGYSVSREKKERFSLILESASTNQTSMYLCASSHNMFGQFFGPGTRLTVL.

This clone was counted a single time. J is TRBJ2-7 and V is TRBV27; the match to TRBD2 covers 8 bases. The trim removed 8 bases at V and 6 bases at J, leaving 15 bases unmatched. This CDR3 spans 15 amino acids. Germline V gene lookup returns CDR1 MNHEY and CDR2 SMNVEV (reference sequence). CDR3 DNA: TGTGCCAGCTGTTCCTTGGCCAGCGGGGGATTCGAGCAGTACTTC. Translating it yields CASCSLASGGFEQYF.

V usage is TRBV19 and J usage is TRBJ2-2, with D uncertain. Trimming shortened V by 6 bases and J by 2 bases, and 10 bases separated the two germline ends. The CDR3 spans 14 residues. CDR1 LNHDA and CDR2 SQIVND come from the germline V gene (reference sequence). The CDR3 reads CASSEQTNTGELFF. The CDR3 bases are TGTGCCAGTAGCGAACAGACAAACACCGGGGAGCTGTTTTTT.

CDR3: CASSYEGNYGYTF. In DNA, the CDR3 is TGTGCCAGCAGTTACGAAGGGAACTATGGCTACACCTTC. The V gene is TRBV6-5, the J gene TRBJ1-2; unclear D gene. Between the trimmed V and J ends, which lost 2 bases and 2 bases, there was a span of 6 bases. The CDR3 spans 13 residues. Germline CDR1 MNHEY, CDR2 SVGAGI.

This clone has just a few counts. The chain couples TRBV3-1 (or the pseudogene TRBV3-2) to TRBJ1-2; TRBD1 is a possible D gene (5 bases). CDR1 is LGHDT, CDR2 YNNKEL, per germline (reference sequence). The V end lost 0 bases, the J end lost 4 bases, and 12 bases lay between the germline ends. The CDR3 runs 15 residues. CDR3: CASSQDGAWSYGYTF. CDR3 in DNA: TGTGCCAGCAGCCAAGATGGGGCGTGGAGCTATGGCTACACCTTC.

The V gene is TRBV7-8, the J gene TRBJ2-1; D gene ambiguous. Per germline, CDR1 SGHVS and CDR2 FQNEAQ. V lost 1 base and J 5 bases, leaving 6 bases between the germline ends. The CDR3 totals 13 residues. The CDR3 sequence is CASSLVANNEQFF. The DNA of the CDR3 is TGTGCCAGCAGCTTAGTGGCTAACAATGAGCAGTTCTTC.

The chain is built from TRBV6-4 and TRBJ1-2, with D perhaps TRBD1 (5 bases). Germline CDR1 and CDR2: MRHNA and SNTAGT. Trimming took off 4 bases at V and 0 bases at J, with 6 bases between the two ends. The CDR3 is 13 residues long. The CDR3 sequence: CASSAGPNYGYTF. CDR3 DNA: TGTGCCAGCAGTGCGGGACCTAACTATGGCTACACCTTC.

The V call is TRBV11-3, the J call TRBJ2-6; D may be TRBD1 (6 bases). The germline CDR1 and CDR2 sequences are SGHNT and YENEEA. Trimming cost V 5 bases and J 3 bases, with 17 bases left between them. CDR3 length: 17 amino acids. In nucleotides, the CDR3 is TGTGCCAGCAGCCTCTTGGGCACAGGGTATGGGGCCAACGTCCTGACTTTC. Its protein is CASSLLGTGYGANVLTF.

The rearrangement uses TRBV11-2 and TRBJ2-5; TRBD1 agrees at 7 bases. The germline V gene has CDR1 SGHAT and CDR2 FQNNGV. V shed 3 bases, J shed 5 bases, and the junction held 6 bases outside the gene matches. CDR3 size: 14 residues. This CDR3 is CASSLGQRWETQYF. The CDR3, as DNA: TGTGCCAGCAGCTTGGGACAGCGGTGGGAGACCCAGTACTTC. The full variable domain, its missing parts supplied by reference TRBV11-2 and TRBJ2-5, is EAGVAQSPRYKIIEKRQSVAFWCNPISGHATLYWYQQILGQGPKLLIQFQNNGVVDDSQLPKDRFSAERLKGVDSTLKIQPAKLEDSAVYLCASSLGQRWETQYFGPGTRLLVL.

The chain joins TRBV28 to TRBJ1-2, with D uncertain. The CDR3 is made up of 11 amino acids. Germline V gives CDR1 MDHEN, CDR2 SYDVKM. V was cut by 10 bases and J by 8 bases, with 14 bases left in between. CDR3 sequence: CATHLGYGYTF. In DNA, the CDR3 is TGTGCCACCCACCTAGGTTACGGCTACACCTTC.

V usage is TRBV9 and J usage is TRBJ2-5; the match to TRBD2 covers 8 bases. The germline V gene has CDR1 SGDLS and CDR2 YYNGEE. V shed 4 bases, J shed 7 bases, and the junction held 9 bases outside the gene matches. CDR3 length equals 14 residues. The CDR3 nucleotides read TGTGCCAGCAGCACCGGGGGGGCCCCCGGGACCCAGTACTTC. Its protein is CASSTGGAPGTQYF. Full variable domain (outside the CDR3, taken from reference TRBV9 and TRBJ2-5): DSGVTQTPKHLITATGQRVTLRCSPRSGDLSVYWYQQSLDQGLQFLIQYYNGEERAKGNILERFSAQQFPDLHSELNLSSLELGDSALYFCASSTGGAPGTQYFGPGTRLLVL.

CDR3 in DNA: TGTGCCAGCAGTTGGGCAGGGGAGGGGAATGAGCAGTTCTTC. Amino acids: CASSWAGEGNEQFF. The chain employs TRBV28 and TRBJ2-1, with a tentative D call TRBD2 (7 bases). Germline loops: CDR1 MDHEN, CDR2 SYDVKM. The CDR3 is made up of 14 amino acids. The V gene lost 4 bases and the J gene lost 7 bases, with 14 bases spanning the gap.

The rearrangement joins TRBV19 to TRBJ1-2, with D tentatively TRBD1 (6 bases). Germline CDR1 reads LNHDA; CDR2 reads SQIVND (reference sequence). V was clipped by 6 bases and J by 4 bases, with 18 bases between them. CDR3 length: 15 amino acids. The chain's CDR3 is CASSLGQSPLYGYTF. CDR3 DNA sequence: TGTGCCAGTAGCCTTGGACAGAGCCCCCTCTATGGCTACACCTTC.

The chain carries TRBV28 and TRBJ2-5; 10 bases line up with TRBD2. Germline V gene lookup returns CDR1 MDHEN and CDR2 SYDVKM. CDR3 length: 13 amino acids. J lost 5 bases, V lost 10 bases, and 7 bases had no gene match. The CDR3 loop reads CATGAGGHETQYF. CDR3 sequence (DNA): TGTGCCACCGGAGCGGGGGGGCATGAGACCCAGTACTTC.